This T cell receptor beta chain was obtained from a study of shared clonotypes between healthy human individuals. Study findings and constraints: Sequencing depth was a factor that was expected to affect clonotype sharing among donors. Apart from blood, nothing was sampled; tissue repertoires likely differ.

Concerning this clone itself: No antigen is known for it.

Method: immunoSEQ multiplex PCR; TCRdb's copy keeps in-frame clones and lacks some. The sample records 550,000 to 600,000 clones, around 77% being singletons. CDR3 length equals 14 residues. The V gene end was trimmed by 2 bases and the J gene end by 6 bases; junction bases not matched to a gene: 4. Germline V gene lookup returns CDR1 KGHSH and CDR2 LQKENI. The sample comprised PBMCs. This receptor was obtained from a woman aged 40 to 50 in good health. Some clones in this sample may be carry-over from other donors' samples. The chain links TRBV18 to TRBJ2-7; 10 bases line up with TRBD1. In nucleotides, the CDR3 is TGTGCCAGCTCACCAGGGGACAGGGGCTGCGAGCAGTACTTC. It yields the protein CASSPGDRGCEQYF.